This T cell receptor (beta chain) stems from a study of Ad26.COV2.S vaccination and SARS-CoV-2 variants. Findings and caveats of the study: Vaccinated individuals (as opposed to placebo recipients) had higher spike-specific TCR breadth. Substantial breadth was reportedly displayed by spike-specific CD8+ and CD4+ T cell responses after vaccination.

Some clones are missing from TCRdb's copy, which holds only in-frame ones; the method was immunoSEQ multiplex PCR. The sample contains about 350,000 clones, around nine tenths of which appear only once. The CDR3 length is 13 residues. Looked up from germline, CDR1 is SEHNR and CDR2 is FQNEAQ (reference sequence). V lost 5 bases, J lost 8 bases, and 7 bases stayed unmatched. Sample treatment: around 19 received Ad26.COV2.S at low or high dose, single or two shots; a few received placebo; per-sample allocation not given. The study sampled participants on day 63 after the first vaccine or placebo injection. What was given as vaccine was an Ad26 vector encoding Wuhan-strain SARS-CoV-2 spike. In regard to this clone: The antigen is undetermined.

Sequencing used peripheral blood, obtained in a trial of Ad26.COV2.S vaccine versus placebo. This TCR was recovered from a person between 18 and 60 years old who received the Ad26.COV2.S COVID-19 vaccine or a placebo. The V call is TRBV7-9, the J call TRBJ1-2; TRBD1 agrees at 8 bases. DNA for the CDR3: TGTGCCAGCAGCAAGGACAGGGTCGGGGGCTACACCTTC. Translated: CASSKDRVGGYTF.